What follows describes a single TCR beta chain. Germline is not matched at one junction end, which may reflect a read error. The record originates from a study of blood T cells in healthy people across ages. CDR1 and CDR2 (germline): LGHDT, YNNKEL (reference sequence). CDR3 length: 15 amino acids. Primers used in a second PCR of about 6 to 11 cycles were a sample-barcoded 5' primer and a J-beta primer mix. TCRdb reprocessed the 5' RACE reads via MiXCR and lists one record per CDR3 protein. This table holds approximately 780,000 distinct CDR3 sequences, roughly 26% found once. These data were also filed under a second study, of T cells of mothers and their children.

The chain recombines TRBV3-1 with TRBJ2-4, with 9 bases lining up with TRBD2. What was sequenced was blood. This receptor was obtained from a boy between 10 and 17 years old in good health. As DNA, the CDR3 is TGTGCCGGCAGTCGAAGGGTGAGCGGGGGGAACATTCAGTACTTC. Its protein product is CAGSRRVSGGNIQYF.